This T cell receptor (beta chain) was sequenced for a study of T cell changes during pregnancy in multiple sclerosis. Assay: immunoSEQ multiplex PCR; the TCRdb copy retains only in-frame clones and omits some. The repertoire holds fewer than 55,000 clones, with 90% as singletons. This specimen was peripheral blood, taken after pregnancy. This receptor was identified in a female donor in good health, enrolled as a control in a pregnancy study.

CDR3 DNA sequence: TGTGCCAGTAGTACCCGGGACAGGGCCTATAGCAATCAGCCCCAGCATTTT. Protein product: CASSTRDRAYSNQPQHF. The chain combines TRBV19 with TRBJ1-5, with 9 bases aligning to TRBD1. CDR3 length: 17 amino acids. Unmatched junction bases numbered 7, after V lost 4 bases and J lost 0 bases. Germline values: CDR1 LNHDA, CDR2 SQIVND (reference sequence).